The 20 T cell receptor beta chains presented below share a single source sample, sequenced in a study of T cell responses to AZD1222 COVID-19 vaccine. Clones were read by immunoSEQ multiplex PCR, and TCRdb kept only the in-frame ones, dropping some. This sample has roughly 150,000 clones; around nine tenths occur once, and the top ten carry approximately 5.7%. This specimen consisted of peripheral blood, obtained on day 0 of AZD1222 vaccination. The receptors come from an adult in good health.

Here the CDR3 reads CASSQRVLVLNTEAFF. CDR3 nucleotides: TGTGCCAGCAGCCAACGGGTCCTCGTTTTGAACACTGAAGCTTTCTTT. The rearrangement uses TRBV3-1 (or the pseudogene TRBV3-2) and TRBJ1-1, with D unresolved. V gave up 2 bases and J gave up 0 bases, with 13 bases separating them. Germline V gives CDR1 LGHDT, CDR2 YNNKEL (reference sequence). This CDR3 comprises 16 residues.

CDR3 in DNA: TGTGCCAGCAGCCCACAGGGGGGAGGCACAGATACGCAGTATTTT. It is translated as CASSPQGGGTDTQYF. The V call is TRBV7-9, the J call TRBJ2-3, with TRBD1 matching 8 bases. With V trimmed by 5 bases and J by 1 base, 5 bases remained unmatched. The CDR3 spans 15 residues. The V gene's germline CDR1 is SEHNR and CDR2 FQNEAQ (reference sequence).

The rearrangement links TRBV18 to TRBJ1-2; TRBD1 matches 7 bases. V gave up 2 bases and J gave up 4 bases; unmatched junction bases: 7. The CDR3 has 15 residues. The germline CDR1 and CDR2 sequences are KGHSH and LQKENI. This chain's CDR3 is CASSPGSRGLYGYTF. Here the CDR3 DNA reads TGTGCCAGCTCACCAGGTTCAAGGGGGCTCTATGGCTACACCTTC.

V usage is TRBV11-2 and J usage is TRBJ2-7; D unresolved. Looked up from germline, CDR1 is SGHAT and CDR2 is FQNNGV. Trimming shortened V by 2 bases and J by 2 bases, and 7 bases separated the two germline ends. The CDR3 consists of 13 residues. The CDR3 bases are TGTGCCAGCAGCTTATCACAGCCCTACGAGCAGTACTTC. This encodes CASSLSQPYEQYF. Full variable domain (rest looked up from reference TRBV11-2 and TRBJ2-7): EAGVAQSPRYKIIEKRQSVAFWCNPISGHATLYWYQQILGQGPKLLIQFQNNGVVDDSQLPKDRFSAERLKGVDSTLKIQPAKLEDSAVYLCASSLSQPYEQYFGPGTRLTVT.

The V and J genes are TRBV5-1 and TRBJ1-1; TRBD1 matches 9 bases. The germline V gene encodes CDR1 SGHRS and CDR2 YFSETQ. After removal of 3 bases from V and 0 bases from J, the junction contained 6 bases not matched to a gene. The CDR3 is 16 amino acids. CDR3 sequence reads: CASSSIGTGMNTEAFF. The DNA for the CDR3 is TGCGCCAGCAGCTCAATCGGGACAGGGATGAACACTGAAGCTTTCTTT.

The chain employs TRBV5-1 and TRBJ2-7; 14 nucleotides match TRBD2. After removal of 2 bases from V and 1 base from J, the junction contained 11 bases not matched to a gene. The CDR3 spans 19 residues. CDR1 and CDR2 (germline): SGHRS, YFSETQ. The CDR3 DNA follows: TGCGCCAGCAGCTTCCTATCGGGACTAGCGGGAGCCGGGTCCTACGAGCAGTACTTC. It specifies CASSFLSGLAGAGSYEQYF.

The chain carries TRBV5-4 and TRBJ2-1; TRBD2 aligns across 9 bases. Germline CDR1 and CDR2: SGHNT and YYREEE (reference sequence). After removal of 4 bases from V and 4 bases from J, the junction contained 12 bases not matched to a gene. The CDR3 is 17 amino acids. The CDR3 protein is CASSQGLIAGAYNEQFF. CDR3 bases: TGTGCCAGCAGCCAGGGTTTAATAGCGGGGGCTTACAATGAGCAGTTCTTC. The complete variable domain, with remaining parts taken from reference TRBV5-4 and TRBJ2-1, reads ETGVTQSPTHLIKTRGQQVTLRCSSQSGHNTVSWYQQALGQGPQFIFQYYREEENGRGNFPPRFSGLQFPNYSSELNVNALELDDSALYLCASSQGLIAGAYNEQFFGPGTRLTVL.

The V and J genes are TRBV27 and TRBJ2-2; TRBD1 agrees at 9 bases. This CDR3 region has 16 residues. V lost 6 bases, J lost 6 bases, and 11 bases stayed unmatched. Germline-derived CDR1 and CDR2 are MNHEY and SMNVEV (reference sequence). The CDR3 here is CASRSGTGSFSGELFF. The CDR3 bases are TGTGCCAGCAGGAGCGGGACAGGGAGCTTCTCCGGGGAGCTGTTTTTT.

This clone has just one count. The V and J genes are TRBV12-5 and TRBJ2-1; TRBD1 matches 7 bases. This CDR3 is built from 16 residues. CDR1 and CDR2 from the germline V gene are LGHNT and FRNRAP. V was clipped by 6 bases and J by 0 bases; unmatched bases: 8. In nucleotides, the CDR3 is TGTGCTAGTGGCGGGACAGCTTATAGCTCCTACAATGAGCAGTTCTTC. The encoded protein is CASGGTAYSSYNEQFF.

This chain links TRBV2 with TRBJ1-2; TRBD1 might be the D (5 bases). V was cut by 1 base and J by 4 bases, with 7 bases left in between. Germline V gene lookup returns CDR1 SNHLY and CDR2 FYNNEI. The length of the CDR3 is 13 residues. CDR3 DNA sequence: TGTGCCAGCAGTGAAGAACAGGCCTATGGCTACACCTTC. Its translation: CASSEEQAYGYTF. Looking up the rest from reference TRBV2 and TRBJ1-2 gives the full variable domain: EPEVTQTPSHQVTQMGQEVILRCVPISNHLYFYWYRQILGQKVEFLVSFYNNEISEKSEIFDDQFSVERPDGSNFTLKIRSTKLEDSAMYFCASSEEQAYGYTFGSGTRLTVV.

The rearrangement joins TRBV20-1 to TRBJ2-5; TRBD2 is a possible D gene (6 bases). CDR3 length: 11 amino acids. Germline V gene sequence: CDR1 DFQATT, CDR2 SNEGSKA (reference sequence). The V and J ends lost 3 bases and 11 bases respectively, with 13 bases between them. This CDR3 reads CSASLGRLQYF. CDR3 DNA sequence: TGCAGTGCTAGTCTCGGGAGACTGCAGTACTTC.

J is TRBJ1-4 and V is TRBV7-2; D might be TRBD1 (6 bases). The CDR3 consists of 16 residues. V lost 2 bases and J 7 bases, leaving 17 bases between the germline ends. The germline V gene encodes CDR1 SGHTA and CDR2 FQGNSA. The CDR3 reads CASSLQRTGGGEKLFF. CDR3 bases: TGTGCCAGCAGCTTACAGCGGACGGGGGGCGGTGAAAAACTGTTTTTT.

This clone was seen once. This sequence joins TRBV16 and TRBJ2-3; D might be TRBD2 (6 bases). Germline V gene sequence: CDR1 KGHSY, CDR2 FQNENV. The CDR3 loop spans 17 amino acids. Trimming shortened V by 0 bases and J by 0 bases, and 13 bases separated the two germline ends. As DNA, the CDR3 is TGTGCCAGCAGCCAATCGATGTCGGGGGTTAGCACAGATACGCAGTATTTT. Its protein product is CASSQSMSGVSTDTQYF. Variable domain in full (rest from reference TRBV16 and TRBJ2-3): GEEVAQTPKHLVRGEGQKAKLYCAPIKGHSYVFWYQQVLKNEFKFLISFQNENVFDETGMPKERFSAKCLPNSPCSLEIQATKLEDSAVYFCASSQSMSGVSTDTQYFGPGTRLTVL.

The V gene is TRBV2, the J gene TRBJ2-7; 9 bases match TRBD1. The V gene end was trimmed by 6 bases and the J gene end by 5 bases; junction bases not matched to a gene: 11. Germline CDR1 and CDR2: SNHLY and FYNNEI. The length of the CDR3 is 15 residues. This CDR3 is CASRLPGTGKDEQYF. The CDR3 nucleotides are TGTGCCAGCAGGCTACCCGGGACAGGGAAGGACGAGCAGTACTTC.

The rearrangement joins TRBV5-6 to TRBJ1-5; D is undetermined. This CDR3 has 14 amino acids. Germline CDR1 and CDR2: SGHDT and YYEEEE. Deletions cut 1 base from V and 4 bases from J, with 9 bases between. DNA of the CDR3: TGTGCCAGCAGCTTGTCCGGAATGAATCAGCCCCAGCATTTT. Protein: CASSLSGMNQPQHF. Drawing the rest from reference TRBV5-6 and TRBJ1-5, the complete variable domain is DAGVTQSPTHLIKTRGQQVTLRCSPKSGHDTVSWYQQALGQGPQFIFQYYEEEERQRGNFPDRFSGHQFPNYSSELNVNALLLGDSALYLCASSLSGMNQPQHFGDGTRLSIL.

A note on this clone: This same CDR3 is encoded by further DNA sequences in the sample. The rearrangement uses TRBV5-1 and TRBJ2-3; D might be TRBD1 or TRBD2, each matching 6 bases. V lost 1 base and J lost 3, with 12 bases in between. The CDR3 extends over 15 amino acids. Germline values: CDR1 SGHRS, CDR2 YFSETQ. Here the CDR3 DNA reads TGCGCCAGCAGCTTGCGGGGGCTGGGTACAGATACGCAGTATTTT. Translated, it gives CASSLRGLGTDTQYF.

The V call is TRBV7-9, the J call TRBJ1-1, with D tentatively TRBD1 (6 bases). Germline V gene sequence: CDR1 SEHNR, CDR2 FQNEAQ (reference sequence). The V and J ends lost 4 bases and 5 bases respectively, with 17 bases between them. The CDR3 sequence is 15 residues long. CDR3 loop: CASSSNREGGTEAFF. CDR3 DNA sequence: TGTGCCAGCAGCTCCAACAGGGAGGGAGGTACTGAAGCTTTCTTT.

This chain uses TRBV28 with TRBJ2-3; 10 nucleotides line up with TRBD1. The germline gives CDR1 MDHEN, CDR2 SYDVKM. V was pared by 4 bases and J by 6 bases, with 13 bases of the junction left unmatched. This CDR3 comprises 17 residues. The CDR3 protein is CASSSKGGTGVSDTQYF. The CDR3 DNA sequence: TGTGCCAGCAGTTCCAAAGGGGGGACAGGGGTTTCTGATACGCAGTATTTT.

The chain is built from TRBV7-2 and TRBJ1-2, with 8 bases matching TRBD1. Per the germline V gene, CDR1 is SGHTA and CDR2 is FQGNSA. Unmatched junction bases numbered 13, after V lost 5 bases and J lost 8 bases. The CDR3 consists of 15 residues. CDR3: CASSAGTGIFRGYTF. DNA of the CDR3: TGTGCCAGCAGCGCCGGGACAGGAATCTTCCGGGGCTACACCTTC.

The chain combines TRBV7-2 with TRBJ1-6; perhaps TRBD1 as D (5 bases). Per the germline V gene, CDR1 is SGHTA and CDR2 is FQGNSA. Trimming took 7 bases from V and 9 from J, leaving 19 bases between them. The CDR3 sequence is 15 residues long. The CDR3 loop reads CASTTNGAEGSPLHF. CDR3 bases: TGTGCCAGCACTACTAATGGGGCAGAGGGTTCACCCCTCCACTTT.